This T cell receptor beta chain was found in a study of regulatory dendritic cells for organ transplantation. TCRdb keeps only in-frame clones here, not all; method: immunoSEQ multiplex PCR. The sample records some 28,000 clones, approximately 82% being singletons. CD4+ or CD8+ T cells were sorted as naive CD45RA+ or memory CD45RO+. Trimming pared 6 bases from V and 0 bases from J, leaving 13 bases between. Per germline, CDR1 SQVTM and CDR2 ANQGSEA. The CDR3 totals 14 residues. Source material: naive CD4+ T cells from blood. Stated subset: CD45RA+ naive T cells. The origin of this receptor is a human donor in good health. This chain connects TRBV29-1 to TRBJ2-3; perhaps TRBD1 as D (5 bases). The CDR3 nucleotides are TGCAGCGTCTATCAGGGTTCTAGCACAGATACGCAGTATTTT. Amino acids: CSVYQGSSTDTQYF.